The source of this T cell receptor beta chain is a study of cytomegalovirus exposure and HLA in healthy donors (dated by TCRdb to about 2017). Regarding the complete study: According to an earlier analysis of several hundred of the donors, 200 million or so T cells yielded over 100 million unique TCR beta sequences and more than 250 Gb of sequence data. The number of donors typed differed by locus, with 629-630 for A, B, C, DRB1 and DQB1, roughly 520 for DQA1, about 610 for DPA1, and around 460 for DPB1. Both class I and class II loci were covered by HLA typing, at four-digit resolution. In a later analysis, previously published TCR beta repertoires from some 640 donors were re-analyzed and high-resolution HLA genotyping was added so that TCR occurrence patterns could be studied. The study was designed to test whether signatures of past pathogen exposure could be identified by cataloging public T cell receptors. Besides the first cohort of around 670 subjects, a separate validation cohort made up of over 100 different subjects was used. Using immunosequencing, the study profiled T cell repertoires from 640 or so subjects and related those repertoires to cytomegalovirus serostatus. Among 398 genotyped donors of the cohort, an average of roughly 240,000 unique TCR beta nucleotide sequences were sequenced per donor, roughly 20% of them non-productive. Rather than using new phenotypic data, the later analysis identified candidate immune exposures from TCR beta sequences and from how often those sequences occurred across donors. All discovery cohort repertoires had been generated on a single sequencing platform. A later genetic analysis took genome-wide SNP genotypes for about 55% of the 666 donors and used that subset as a discovery cohort. A few DR-DQ haplotypes were treated as single units for association and clustering because of strong linkage in the cohort. High-throughput TCR immunosequencing, statistical association of individual TCRs with disease status, and machine learning were combined to predict cytomegalovirus infection status. An early release covering some 640 HLA-typed donors comprised approximately 290 gigabases of sequencing data and around 80 million unique TCR sequences. Among the roughly 400 genotyped donors, around 81% belonged to the genetic ancestry cluster associated with self-reported Caucasian donors. Alongside the repertoire data, information on donor age, sex, ethnicity and CMV serostatus was compiled. In an earlier analysis of around 540 of the donors, high-throughput TCR beta sequencing was used to judge whether each TCR beta V gene segment behaved as functional or pseudogenic.

General conclusions and limits of the study: Compared with equally common non-associated chains, HLA-associated TCR beta chains in a later analysis were more clonally expanded and had lower generation probabilities. In vitro tests confirmed that a few of the cytomegalovirus-associated TCR beta chains recognize cytomegalovirus antigens. Because HLA typing was missing for some donors at each locus, association tests included only the typed subset. A group of highly shared sequence variants was considered likely to be a technical artifact of the sequencing pipeline. A later analysis reported that several top co-occurrence clusters appeared linked to parvovirus B19, influenza, CMV and Epstein-Barr virus. At a false discovery rate of 0.05, a later analysis linked about 16,000 TCR beta sequences to specific HLA alleles. Correlated functional status among segregating V segments might reflect linkage disequilibrium, but an unknown experimental factor could not be ruled out. A further reported finding was that TCR beta sequences accurately predicted the HLA-A and HLA-B alleles for most subjects in the first cohort. While some public TCRs were present in many individuals, most TCR sequences turned up only very rarely across donors. A later genetic analysis associated a missense DCLRE1C variant with V-gene and J-gene trimming of TCR beta chains, and an independent cohort replicated the association. Only TCR beta chains were sequenced in this cohort, and the absence of alpha or paired-chain data limited detectable features. According to the authors, the approach could potentially be generalized to other disease states and immunological phenotypes. The 87-base-pair reads could not distinguish some IMGT-functional V segments, including TRBV6-2 and TRBV6-3, so those segments were excluded. Because counts were too low, 15 to 20 rarely observed V segments, including chromosome 9 orphons, were excluded from the earlier analysis of 500 to 700 of the donors. The classifier was reported to diagnose cytomegalovirus status with high specificity and sensitivity in both the original and validation cohorts. In a later analysis, the rate of TCR association differed among HLA loci, with DRB1 alleles having the most associated TCRs and HLA-C alleles having the fewest. Roughly uniform sequencing depth across donors was assumed in presence/absence analyses, although this assumption may not hold. In a later analysis, most CMV-associated TCR beta chains were found to appear HLA-restricted, with HLA associations seemingly driven largely by CMV exposure. When HLA alleles, especially DR and DQ, strongly co-occurred, attributing TCR associations to individual alleles was difficult. Broadly in line with IMGT annotations, most TCR beta V segments showed up in productive rearrangements about 87% or about 30% of the time in an earlier analysis of several hundred of the donors. A total of roughly 160 TCR beta chains were listed by the study as associated with cytomegalovirus. The only immune exposure information available for the cohort was CMV serostatus. In a later genetic analysis, fewer N-insertions in productive TCRs were reported among donors in an Asian-associated ancestry cluster than the roughly 670-donor mean.

Comment on this clone: No cognate antigen has been identified for it. No base qualities exist here, and no much larger clone lies one base off it.

Libraries came from the immunoSEQ multiplex PCR assay. The multiplex PCR relied on a mix of 60 forward primers for TCR Vbeta segments and 13 reverse primers for TCR Jbeta segments. The CDR3 region of rearranged TCR beta genes was amplified from genomic DNA by a multiplex PCR assay. The amplified TCR beta libraries were sequenced on the Illumina HiSeq System as 87-base-pair reads. The study's processing was this. A later analysis tallied around 80 million unique TCR beta chains across the 700 or so repertoires, and around 12 million of those chains were shared by two or more donors. A nearest-neighbor algorithm error-corrected the raw reads and collapsed the reads into unique sequences, merging closely related sequences to remove PCR and sequencing errors. To assign V, D and J gene segments, CDR3 sequences were aligned to IMGT reference sequences. For a sequence to be retained, a match of at least six nucleotides to both a V gene segment and a J gene segment was required. Rearrangements were called productive when the CDR3 lacked stop codons and stayed in frame with V and J; all others were non-productive. CDR3 was defined according to IMGT convention as the region running from the second conserved V-encoded cysteine to the conserved J-encoded phenylalanine. The earlier analysis of 587 of the donors excluded sequences that lacked an unambiguous match to a single V gene segment. An earlier analysis of under 750 of the donors called V segments functional above 56.7% productive rearrangements and segregating when the between-donor standard deviation exceeded 5%. A statistical classification framework was built for diagnosing cytomegalovirus status from the catalog of TCR beta chain sequences. V and J gene assignment, in a later analysis, came from comparing TCR nucleotide sequences with IMGT/GENE-DB human TR gene sequences. In a later analysis, CDR3 sequences and most-parsimonious VDJ recombination scenarios were assigned using the TCRdist pipeline. In a later analysis, each TCR beta chain was defined by its CDR3 amino acid sequence together with its V-gene family, and reads lacking a unique V-gene family were excluded. To address suspected cross-contamination and a sequencing artifact, a later analysis removed 592 highly shared, low-generation-probability nucleotide sequences. In a later analysis, a clonal expansion index was calculated for each public chain from normalized within-repertoire ranks of inferred template counts. A later analysis computed generation probabilities with a VDJ recombination model fitted to out-of-frame rearrangements, and checked the results against IGoR. A later analysis scored TCR-TCR, TCR-HLA and TCR-CMV co-occurrence with hypergeometric tests, applying a repertoire-size bias correction to TCR pairs. A later analysis estimated false discovery rates by permuting HLA or CMV assignments 20 times. In a later analysis, co-occurring TCRs were grouped using DBSCAN, and TCRdist sequence similarity was added for clustering within HLA-allele-positive subsets. Repertoires with fewer than 30,000 or more than 120,000 public chains, plus five repertoires with anomalous nucleotide sharing, were excluded from co-occurrence clustering. In its TCRdb copy, this immuneACCESS table keeps in-frame sequences only and misses some clones. Where compared with another copy, unresolved V genes explain less than half of these, and the others have no known cause. That table furnishes V, J and clone size, whereas the DNA furnished D and trimming. Across this sample there are 150,000 to 200,000 clones, with 75% to 80% seen only once. Around 0.97% of the sample belongs to the ten largest clones.

CDR1 SGHDT and CDR2 YYEEEE are derived from the germline V gene. Including cysteine and phenylalanine, the CDR3 has 18 amino acids. Just the 54-base CDR3 DNA is kept, in frame starting at base 1. For this chain, trimming is 0 bases at the V end and 5 bases at the J end, and the number of junction bases without a gene match is 14. The cohort consisted of 666 healthy bone marrow donors. Cohort members were all nominally healthy when sampled, although unrecorded immune exposures were likely present. The donor was CMV seropositive and belonged to the group of 250 to 350 seropositive cohort members. A peripheral blood sample was collected from each donor, and TCR beta sequencing was performed on peripheral blood mononuclear cells. The Qiagen DNeasy Blood Extraction Kit was used to extract genomic DNA from the blood cell samples.

The sample consisted of PBMCs. The TCR originated in a woman between 45 and 60 years old in good health and CMV-seropositive. In this chain, TRBV5-6 is recombined with TRBJ2-7; 10 central bases correspond to TRBD2. The DNA sequence is TGTGCCAGCAGCTTGGCCGCGGAAGTGGCTAGCGGGAGAGACGAGCAGTACTTC. It translates to CASSLAAEVASGRDEQYF.